This TCR beta chain was profiled in a study of identical twins. Overall study results and limits: Researchers caution that invariant MAIT and iNKT cells could partly confound zero-insertion analyses. In beta out-of-frame sequences, the excess sharing between twins was weaker.

TCRdb redid the calling of the 5' RACE reads with MiXCR, one entry per CDR3 protein. The table has about 900,000 distinct CDR3 sequences, about 12% seen once. This clonotype was seen a few times. No antigen is known for it. This CDR3 spans 15 amino acids. Germline CDR1 and CDR2: MNHNS and SASEGT. Deletions cut 8 bases from V and 8 bases from J, with 24 bases between. This sample also belongs to another study, concerning yellow fever vaccine responses in identical twins.

The rearrangement links TRBV6-1 to TRBJ1-1, with D unclear. This sequence was found in a woman aged 18-30 years in good health. The sample comprised PBMCs. CDR3 nucleotides: TGTGCCAGCTTGGGTACAGCCCGATATCGAGGCGAAGCTTTCTTT. As protein: CASLGTARYRGEAFF.